This section outlines one T cell receptor (beta chain) sequence together with its context. Trimming stripped 3 bases from V and 0 bases from J, with 19 bases between. This CDR3 spans 17 amino acids. Germline lookup yields CDR1 SGDLS and CDR2 YYNGEE. The data stem from a study of blood T cell repertoires in COVID-19. Whole-study context: Acute-phase and convalescent COVID-19 samples originated in the United States, Italy and Spain. Nucleic acid was either cDNA or gDNA, and it came from T cells, B-cell-depleted T cells, or PBMCs.

Per the original data handling: Counts of nucleated cells, estimated from reference gene primer amplification, were obtained. The method was immunoSEQ multiplex PCR; TCRdb's version includes in-frame clones alone and lacks a portion of them. That table furnishes V, J and clone size, whereas the DNA furnished D and trimming. The profile shows about 130,000 clones, around 89% of them singletons. The sample taken for sequencing was peripheral blood. This clonotype originated in a man aged 45-60 years with acute or convalescent COVID-19. The rearrangement uses TRBV9 and TRBJ2-7; D may be TRBD1 (6 bases). CDR3 DNA: TGTGCCAGCAGCGCCCCGAGGACAGTCCTTAGCTCCTACGAGCAGTACTTC. Protein: CASSAPRTVLSSYEQYF.